The rows below give T cell receptor beta chains drawn from one sample of a study of OX40 agonist ivuxolimab in advanced cancers. Sequenced by immunoSEQ multiplex PCR; TCRdb stores in-frame clones only, minus some. The data contain approximately 58,000 clones, approximately 90% of them singletons. Sequences were derived from CD4+ or CD8+ T cells sorted from blood, sampled in a trial of the OX40 agonist ivuxolimab. Every receptor here comes from an adult with an advanced solid tumor such as melanoma, head and neck, liver or kidney cancer. The CDR3 runs from the conserved cysteine through the conserved F or W. Each record gives: V gene, clone size, D gene, J gene, CDR3 DNA, CDR3 protein. The D gene is left open where the match is weak. Only some rows state a clone size, as once, few, many or a class for expanded clones.

v_gene: TRBV2; abundance: NA; d_gene: NA; j_gene: TRBJ1-5; CDR3nt: TGTGCCAGCAGTGAAGAAGGGGGGCTGGCTCAGCCCCAGCATTTT; CDR3aa: CASSEEGGLAQPQHF
v_gene: TRBV5-4; abundance: NA; d_gene: TRBD2; j_gene: TRBJ2-5; CDR3nt: TGTGCCAGCATCCTCCGGCTAGCGGGAGGTGGAGAGACCCAGTACTTC; CDR3aa: CASILRLAGGGETQYF
v_gene: TRBV5-3; abundance: few; d_gene: TRBD1; j_gene: TRBJ1-4; CDR3nt: TGTGCCAGAAGCCTCTCCGGGACAGGGGACGAAAAACTGTTTTTT; CDR3aa: CARSLSGTGDEKLFF
v_gene: TRBV7-8; abundance: NA; d_gene: TRBD2; j_gene: TRBJ2-5; CDR3nt: TGTGCCAGCAGCTTAGTCGCGACTAGCGGGAGATCTACAGAGACCCAGTACTTC; CDR3aa: CASSLVATSGRSTETQYF
v_gene: TRBV6-5; abundance: medium-sized; d_gene: NA; j_gene: TRBJ1-1; CDR3nt: TGTGCCAGCAGAACCGGGACAACCGAAGCTTTCTTT; CDR3aa: CASRTGTTEAFF
v_gene: TRBV5-4; abundance: NA; d_gene: NA; j_gene: TRBJ2-2; CDR3nt: TGTGCCAGCAGCCCCTCCTCTCGACTGAACACCGGGGAGCTGTTTTTT; CDR3aa: CASSPSSRLNTGELFF
v_gene: TRBV5-1; abundance: NA; d_gene: TRBD1; j_gene: TRBJ2-7; CDR3nt: TGCGCCAGCAGCTTGGGGACAGGGCGTATCTCCTACGAGCAGTACTTC; CDR3aa: CASSLGTGRISYEQYF
v_gene: TRBV7-8; abundance: once; d_gene: TRBD2; j_gene: TRBJ2-3; CDR3nt: TGTGCCAGCAGCTTTGGACTAGCGGGAGATACGCAGTATTTT; CDR3aa: CASSFGLAGDTQYF
v_gene: TRBV18; abundance: NA; d_gene: TRBD1; j_gene: TRBJ2-2; CDR3nt: TGTGCCAGCCGCAACAGGGGGGAGAACACCGGGGAGCTGTTTTTT; CDR3aa: CASRNRGENTGELFF
v_gene: TRBV5-8; abundance: NA; d_gene: NA; j_gene: TRBJ1-4; CDR3nt: TGTGCCAGCAGCTTGGGGCAGGGGATTGAAAAACTGTTTTTT; CDR3aa: CASSLGQGIEKLFF
v_gene: TRBV25-1; abundance: NA; d_gene: TRBD1; j_gene: TRBJ1-5; CDR3nt: TGTGCCAGCGCCGGGACAGGGAGCGTTCAGCCCCAGCATTTT; CDR3aa: CASAGTGSVQPQHF
v_gene: TRBV21-1; abundance: NA; d_gene: NA; j_gene: TRBJ1-4; CDR3nt: TGTGCCAGCAGCAAAGGGACACGCAGTCCAACAACTAATGAAAAACTGTTTTTT; CDR3aa: CASSKGTRSPTTNEKLFF
v_gene: TRBV19; abundance: NA; d_gene: NA; j_gene: TRBJ2-7; CDR3nt: TGTGCCAGTAGTATCGCAGCGGCCTACGAGCAGTACTTC; CDR3aa: CASSIAAAYEQYF
v_gene: TRBV19; abundance: once; d_gene: NA; j_gene: TRBJ1-3; CDR3nt: TGTGCCAGTGGGAGCTCTGGAAACACCATATATTTT; CDR3aa: CASGSSGNTIYF
v_gene: TRBV27; abundance: NA; d_gene: NA; j_gene: TRBJ1-2; CDR3nt: TGTGCCAGCAGTTTATACCCAGGAGGTATCTATGGCTACACCTTC; CDR3aa: CASSLYPGGIYGYTF
v_gene: TRBV6-5; abundance: once; d_gene: TRBD2; j_gene: TRBJ2-7; CDR3nt: TGTGCCAGCAAAAGGACTAGCGGGTCTGTGGGGGAGCAGTACTTC; CDR3aa: CASKRTSGSVGEQYF
v_gene: TRBV5-5; abundance: NA; d_gene: NA; j_gene: TRBJ1-1; CDR3nt: TGTGCCAGCAGCTTGTCGCCAGGAGTGAACACTGAAGCTTTCTTT; CDR3aa: CASSLSPGVNTEAFF
v_gene: TRBV5-1; abundance: NA; d_gene: NA; j_gene: TRBJ1-5; CDR3nt: TGCGCCAGCAGCTTGGACGGGACGACACGTCAGCCCCAGCATTTT; CDR3aa: CASSLDGTTRQPQHF
v_gene: TRBV5-8; abundance: NA; d_gene: TRBD1; j_gene: TRBJ1-5; CDR3nt: TGTGCCAGCAGCTTGGGGGACAGGGTCAATCAGCCCCAGCATTTT; CDR3aa: CASSLGDRVNQPQHF
v_gene: TRBV7-6; abundance: NA; d_gene: TRBD2; j_gene: TRBJ2-7; CDR3nt: TGTGCCAGCAGCTTAGCGGGGGGGAGAAACGAGCAGTACTTC; CDR3aa: CASSLAGGRNEQYF
v_gene: TRBV6-5; abundance: NA; d_gene: TRBD2; j_gene: TRBJ2-3; CDR3nt: TGTGCCAGCAGTTACTCGCTAGCGGGAGGTTCAGATACGCAGTATTTT; CDR3aa: CASSYSLAGGSDTQYF
v_gene: TRBV18; abundance: NA; d_gene: TRBD1; j_gene: TRBJ2-3; CDR3nt: TGTGCCAGCTATCCGGGACAGCAGACAGATACGCAGTATTTT; CDR3aa: CASYPGQQTDTQYF
v_gene: TRBV2; abundance: NA; d_gene: NA; j_gene: TRBJ1-5; CDR3nt: TGTGCCAGCAGCCTGGAGACAGTCAACAATCAGCCCCAGCATTTT; CDR3aa: CASSLETVNNQPQHF
v_gene: TRBV4-2; abundance: few; d_gene: NA; j_gene: TRBJ1-2; CDR3nt: TGTGCCAGCAGCCAAAACAGAGGTACTAACTATGGCTACACCTTC; CDR3aa: CASSQNRGTNYGYTF
v_gene: TRBV5-6; abundance: NA; d_gene: TRBD1; j_gene: TRBJ2-3; CDR3nt: TGTGCCAGCAGCTTGGGCGACAGGGCATCCACAGATACGCAGTATTTT; CDR3aa: CASSLGDRASTDTQYF
v_gene: TRBV5-4; abundance: NA; d_gene: NA; j_gene: TRBJ2-6; CDR3nt: TGTGCCAGCAGCTTTTCTCAGGGGACGAGGGGGGCCAACGTCCTGACTTTC; CDR3aa: CASSFSQGTRGANVLTF
v_gene: TRBV5-6; abundance: once; d_gene: TRBD2; j_gene: TRBJ2-7; CDR3nt: TGTGCCAGCAGCTACAACGGACTAGCGGGAACGCCGGTGGACTTC; CDR3aa: CASSYNGLAGTPVDF
v_gene: TRBV5-1; abundance: NA; d_gene: TRBD2; j_gene: TRBJ2-1; CDR3nt: TGCGCCAGCAGCCAGACTAGCGGGATCCACAATGAGCAGTTCTTC; CDR3aa: CASSQTSGIHNEQFF
v_gene: TRBV5-4; abundance: NA; d_gene: NA; j_gene: TRBJ2-3; CDR3nt: TGTGCCAGCAGCCCGATAACCACAGATACGCAGTATTTT; CDR3aa: CASSPITTDTQYF
v_gene: TRBV25-1; abundance: NA; d_gene: NA; j_gene: TRBJ2-1; CDR3nt: TGTGCCAGCAGTGAATCGGGGACAAGCTCCTACAATGAGCAGTTCTTC; CDR3aa: CASSESGTSSYNEQFF
v_gene: TRBV5-4; abundance: NA; d_gene: TRBD1; j_gene: TRBJ1-2; CDR3nt: TGTGCCAGCAGCCAGGGACAGGGTTCAAACTATGGCTACACCTTC; CDR3aa: CASSQGQGSNYGYTF
v_gene: TRBV30; abundance: few; d_gene: NA; j_gene: TRBJ1-1; CDR3nt: TGTGCCTGGAGTACCGGGACGGGGGCTTTCTTT; CDR3aa: CAWSTGTGAFF
v_gene: TRBV7-4; abundance: NA; d_gene: TRBD2; j_gene: TRBJ2-7; CDR3nt: TGTGCCAGCAGCCTTTCCGGGACTAACCATTACGAGCAGTACTTC; CDR3aa: CASSLSGTNHYEQYF
v_gene: TRBV19; abundance: few; d_gene: NA; j_gene: TRBJ2-7; CDR3nt: TGTGCCAGTAGATCCGGGTCGACTACCCGCGAGCAGTACTTC; CDR3aa: CASRSGSTTREQYF
v_gene: TRBV30; abundance: NA; d_gene: TRBD1; j_gene: TRBJ1-6; CDR3nt: TGTGCCTGGAGTGGGGGACAGGGAGGTTCACCCCTCCACTTT; CDR3aa: CAWSGGQGGSPLHF
v_gene: TRBV10-3; abundance: NA; d_gene: TRBD1; j_gene: TRBJ2-1; CDR3nt: TGTGCCATCAGTGACCCCGGGACAGAAAACAATGAGCAGTTCTTC; CDR3aa: CAISDPGTENNEQFF
v_gene: TRBV5-1; abundance: NA; d_gene: TRBD1; j_gene: TRBJ1-5; CDR3nt: TGCGCCAGCAGCTTGGCCCCAGGGGGAAACAATCAGCCCCAGCATTTT; CDR3aa: CASSLAPGGNNQPQHF
v_gene: TRBV18; abundance: NA; d_gene: TRBD1; j_gene: TRBJ1-1; CDR3nt: TGTGCCAGCTCACCGAACAGGGGCGCCAACTCTGAAGCTTTCTTT; CDR3aa: CASSPNRGANSEAFF
v_gene: TRBV7-2; abundance: NA; d_gene: NA; j_gene: TRBJ2-3; CDR3nt: TGTGCCAGCAGCCCCTCGGGGGCTCCTGATACGCAGTATTTT; CDR3aa: CASSPSGAPDTQYF
v_gene: TRBV10-2; abundance: NA; d_gene: TRBD1; j_gene: TRBJ1-4; CDR3nt: TGCGCCAGCAGCGATCGGACAGGGAATGAAAAACTGTTTTTT; CDR3aa: CASSDRTGNEKLFF